These 5 T cell receptor beta chains were all obtained from the same sample, sequenced in a study of shared clonotypes between healthy human individuals. Sequencing used immunoSEQ multiplex PCR; TCRdb keeps in-frame clones, though not all of them. Here the sample spans some 1.5 million clones, 95% to 99% being singletons. The sample was naive CD4+ T cells sorted from blood. Subset here: CD45RA+ positively selected. Receptor source: a man aged 30-40 years in good health.

The V gene is TRBV10-3, the J gene TRBJ2-2, with D possibly TRBD1 on 5 matching bases. Looked up from germline, CDR1 is ENHRY and CDR2 is SYGVKD. The CDR3 extends over 15 amino acids. V lost 10 bases, J lost 2 bases, and 17 bases lay in between. In nucleotides, the CDR3 is TGTGCCACCCGCGGAAGGGGCTTCAACACCGGGGAGCTGTTTTTT. Translated, it gives CATRGRGFNTGELFF.

This clone was seen a single time. The rearrangement uses TRBV19 and TRBJ2-1; 14 nucleotides match TRBD2. Per the germline V gene, CDR1 is LNHDA and CDR2 is SQIVND (reference sequence). This CDR3 spans 19 amino acids. The ends lost 2 bases at V and 5 bases at J; junction bases unmatched: 11. The CDR3 sequence is CASSIPLGLAGGRNNEQFF. CDR3 in DNA: TGTGCCAGTAGTATACCCCTCGGACTAGCGGGAGGTAGGAACAATGAGCAGTTCTTC.

This clone is a singleton in its sample. The CDR3 here is CASSRLGQGALGEQYF. The CDR3, as DNA: TGTGCCAGCAGCCGTCTCGGACAGGGGGCTCTGGGCGAGCAGTACTTC. The J gene is TRBJ2-7, the V gene TRBV5-5, with 11 positions matching TRBD1. The ends lost 4 bases at V and 6 bases at J; junction bases unmatched: 12. This CDR3 has 16 amino acids. Germline CDR1 SGHKS, CDR2 YYEKEE (reference sequence).

The rearrangement links TRBV2 to TRBJ2-1; the match to TRBD1 covers 7 bases. After removal of 2 bases from V and 6 bases from J, the junction contained 7 bases not matched to a gene. This CDR3 region has 15 residues. Germline values: CDR1 SNHLY, CDR2 FYNNEI. As DNA, the CDR3 is TGTGCCAGCAGTGAACCAACAGGGGTGGGCAATGAGCAGTTCTTC. This translates into CASSEPTGVGNEQFF. Complete variable domain (other parts from reference TRBV2 and TRBJ2-1): EPEVTQTPSHQVTQMGQEVILRCVPISNHLYFYWYRQILGQKVEFLVSFYNNEISEKSEIFDDQFSVERPDGSNFTLKIRSTKLEDSAMYFCASSEPTGVGNEQFFGPGTRLTVL.

The rearrangement joins TRBV5-5 to TRBJ2-1; 8 bases map to TRBD2. V lost 4 bases to trimming and J lost 9 bases; unmatched junction nucleotides: 6. This CDR3 is 13 amino acids long. Germline CDR1 is SGHKS and CDR2 is YYEKEE (reference sequence). The CDR3 here is CASSLNSGIEQFF. The CDR3 nucleotides are TGTGCCAGCAGCCTCAATAGCGGGATTGAGCAGTTCTTC.